These T cell receptor beta chains were read from a single sample in a study of yellow fever vaccine responses in identical twins. From the RT-PCR reads, TCRdb called clonotypes with MiXCR, one entry per CDR3 protein. The sample records 18,000 or so distinct CDR3 sequences, just over 60% being singletons. Sequenced here: T cells from blood (PBMCs), unsorted or a sorted subset (not recorded which), sampled before or after yellow fever vaccination (not recorded which). Source of these receptors: a young woman who received the yellow fever vaccine. The CDR3 runs from the conserved cysteine through the conserved F or W. The order of the fields is V gene, J gene, CDR3 protein.

v_gene: TRBV3-1
j_gene: TRBJ2-3
CDR3aa: CASSQAPTGGTDTQYF

v_gene: TRBV18
j_gene: TRBJ2-3
CDR3aa: CASSPWSSGSYTDTQYF

v_gene: TRBV20-1
j_gene: TRBJ2-7
CDR3aa: CSARDGGEMGEQYF

v_gene: TRBV11-1
j_gene: TRBJ2-7
CDR3aa: CASSLGSGTSGSMYEQYF

v_gene: TRBV18
j_gene: TRBJ2-7
CDR3aa: CASSPRWGQGGSEQYF

v_gene: TRBV6-1
j_gene: TRBJ2-7
CDR3aa: CASTGRYEQYF

v_gene: TRBV5-1
j_gene: TRBJ1-4
CDR3aa: CASSQGPASEKLFF

v_gene: TRBV19
j_gene: TRBJ2-1
CDR3aa: CASSTTGEQFF

v_gene: TRBV7-8
j_gene: TRBJ2-1
CDR3aa: CASSPQGYSHNEQFF

v_gene: TRBV18
j_gene: TRBJ2-5
CDR3aa: CASSLNHQETQYF

v_gene: TRBV27
j_gene: TRBJ1-6
CDR3aa: CASKYREANSPLHF

v_gene: TRBV20-1
j_gene: TRBJ2-1
CDR3aa: CSASEVDEQFF

v_gene: TRBV5-5
j_gene: TRBJ2-5
CDR3aa: CASSLAWEETQYF

v_gene: TRBV28
j_gene: TRBJ1-6
CDR3aa: CASRTGVRGDNSPLHF

v_gene: TRBV20-1
j_gene: TRBJ2-1
CDR3aa: CSAIVTRKLNEQFF

v_gene: TRBV13
j_gene: TRBJ1-5
CDR3aa: CASSGQGSNQPQHF

v_gene: TRBV11-3
j_gene: TRBJ2-1
CDR3aa: CATSGQGYNEQFF

v_gene: TRBV29-1
j_gene: TRBJ2-1
CDR3aa: CSVEDDNEQFF

v_gene: TRBV9
j_gene: TRBJ1-1
CDR3aa: CASSPLGTGGENEAFF

v_gene: TRBV11-1
j_gene: TRBJ2-5
CDR3aa: CASSFTGSQETQYF

v_gene: TRBV11-1
j_gene: TRBJ2-3
CDR3aa: CASSSRLASTDTQYF

v_gene: TRBV11-3
j_gene: TRBJ2-1
CDR3aa: CASSAGTSLYNEQFF

v_gene: TRBV13
j_gene: TRBJ2-7
CDR3aa: CASSLGTGPYEQYF

v_gene: TRBV6-1
j_gene: TRBJ1-4
CDR3aa: CASSVTSPNEKLFF

v_gene: TRBV5-4
j_gene: TRBJ2-2
CDR3aa: CASSLTGGYTGELFF

v_gene: TRBV2
j_gene: TRBJ2-7
CDR3aa: CASSVSSGFEQYF

v_gene: TRBV5-6
j_gene: TRBJ1-1
CDR3aa: CASSSDRLRTEAFF

v_gene: TRBV29-1
j_gene: TRBJ2-3
CDR3aa: CSDLDGTDTQYF

v_gene: TRBV28
j_gene: TRBJ2-5
CDR3aa: CASSFRASRRGETQYF

v_gene: TRBV5-5
j_gene: TRBJ1-1
CDR3aa: CASSWGQGSMNTEAFF

v_gene: TRBV9
j_gene: TRBJ1-5
CDR3aa: CASSAGPLGNQPQHF

v_gene: TRBV20-1
j_gene: TRBJ2-1
CDR3aa: CSVASSDEQFF

v_gene: TRBV2
j_gene: TRBJ1-2
CDR3aa: CASSEKGNYGYTF

v_gene: TRBV12-3/TRBV12-4
j_gene: TRBJ1-5
CDR3aa: CASSLAGEGNQPQHF

v_gene: TRBV4-3
j_gene: TRBJ2-3
CDR3aa: CASSSRTSSTDTQYF

v_gene: TRBV29-1
j_gene: TRBJ1-1
CDR3aa: CSAPRTELNTEAFF

v_gene: TRBV29-1
j_gene: TRBJ2-1
CDR3aa: CSVGFRLDEQFF

v_gene: TRBV6-1
j_gene: TRBJ1-2
CDR3aa: CASSRERGAGYGYTF

v_gene: TRBV10-1
j_gene: TRBJ2-2
CDR3aa: CASRDRGNTGELFF

v_gene: TRBV29-1
j_gene: TRBJ1-1
CDR3aa: CSGVWGGRGEAFF

v_gene: TRBV12-3/TRBV12-4
j_gene: TRBJ2-5
CDR3aa: CASSTTRLETQYF

v_gene: TRBV20-1
j_gene: TRBJ2-1
CDR3aa: CSGLAGGYNEQFF

v_gene: TRBV18
j_gene: TRBJ1-2
CDR3aa: CASSPNGREDGYTF